This T cell receptor (beta chain) was documented in a study of cytomegalovirus exposure and HLA in healthy donors (TCRdb year 2017). Turning to the overall study: An earlier analysis of 587 of the donors reported roughly 300 Gb of sequence data and some 100 million unique TCR beta sequences from about 179 million T cells. An early release that covered about 640 HLA-typed donors contained approximately 300 gigabases of sequencing data and 80 million or so unique TCR sequences. Of the approximately 400 genotyped donors, 81% were placed in the genetic ancestry cluster associated with self-reported Caucasian donors. The study aimed to test whether signatures of past pathogen exposure could be identified by cataloging public T cell receptors. The T cell repertoires of several hundred subjects were profiled by immunosequencing and related to cytomegalovirus serostatus. Besides the first cohort of approximately 710 subjects, a separate validation cohort made up of 120 different subjects was used. To predict cytomegalovirus infection status, the study combined high-throughput TCR immunosequencing, statistical association of individual TCRs with disease status, and machine learning. A later analysis re-analyzed previously published TCR beta repertoires from hundreds of donors and added high-resolution HLA genotyping to study TCR occurrence patterns. Rather than using new phenotypic data, the later analysis identified candidate immune exposures from TCR beta sequences and from how often those sequences occurred across donors. An earlier analysis of some 500 of the donors applied high-throughput TCR beta sequencing to assess whether each TCR beta V gene segment acted as functional or pseudogenic. Donor age, sex, ethnicity and CMV serostatus were collected together with the repertoire data. A later genetic analysis used genome-wide SNP genotypes for about 65% of the roughly 700 donors, treating that subset as a discovery cohort. All discovery cohort repertoires had been generated on a single sequencing platform. HLA typing covered class I and class II loci at four-digit resolution. The number of donors typed differed by locus, with roughly 620-630 for A, B, C, DRB1 and DQB1, roughly 550 for DQA1, 606 for DPA1, and roughly 450 for DPB1. About five DR-DQ haplotypes were handled as single units for association and clustering because linkage in the cohort was strong. On average, 235,054 unique TCR beta nucleotide sequences were sequenced per donor among some 420 genotyped donors of the cohort, with roughly 18% of those sequences being non-productive.

Library preparation employed the immunoSEQ multiplex PCR assay. The multiplex PCR relied on a mix of 60 forward primers for TCR Vbeta segments and 13 reverse primers for TCR Jbeta segments. Amplification of the CDR3 region of rearranged TCR beta genes was performed with a multiplex PCR assay on genomic DNA. Amplified TCR beta libraries were sequenced as 87-base-pair reads on the Illumina HiSeq System. The original pipeline was this. A later analysis tallied around 87 million unique TCR beta chains across the 666 repertoires, and around 12 million of those chains were shared by two or more donors. Raw reads were error-corrected and collapsed into unique sequences with a nearest-neighbor algorithm that merged closely related sequences to remove PCR and sequencing errors. CDR3 sequences were aligned to IMGT reference sequences to assign V, D and J gene segments. Each retained sequence needed at least a six-nucleotide match to both a V gene segment and a J gene segment. A rearrangement counted as productive if the CDR3 had no stop codons and remained in frame with V and J, and every other rearrangement counted as non-productive. Following IMGT convention, CDR3 was defined as the stretch from the second conserved V-encoded cysteine up to the conserved J-encoded phenylalanine. In an earlier analysis of around 600 of the donors, sequences lacking an unambiguous match to a single V gene segment were excluded. In an earlier analysis of 450 to 750 of the donors, a V segment was called functional when productive rearrangements were above 56.7%, and segregating when the standard deviation between donors exceeded 5%. A statistical classification framework was built to diagnose cytomegalovirus status from the catalog of TCR beta chain sequences. A later analysis assigned V and J genes by comparing TCR nucleotide sequences with IMGT/GENE-DB human TR gene sequences. Using the TCRdist pipeline, a later analysis assigned CDR3 sequences along with most-parsimonious VDJ recombination scenarios. A later analysis defined each TCR beta chain by its CDR3 amino acid sequence plus V-gene family, and excluded reads lacking a unique V-gene family. As a way to deal with suspected cross-contamination and a sequencing artifact, a later analysis dropped 450 to 600 nucleotide sequences that were highly shared and had low generation probability. A later analysis calculated a clonal expansion index for each public chain from normalized within-repertoire ranks of inferred template counts. Generation probabilities in a later analysis came from a VDJ recombination model fitted to out-of-frame rearrangements, and those results were checked against IGoR. In a later analysis, hypergeometric tests were used to score TCR-TCR, TCR-HLA and TCR-CMV co-occurrence, with a repertoire-size bias correction applied to TCR pairs. To estimate false discovery rates, a later analysis permuted the HLA or CMV assignments 20 times. In a later analysis, co-occurring TCRs were grouped with DBSCAN, and TCRdist sequence similarity was added when clustering was performed within HLA-allele-positive subsets. For co-occurrence clustering, repertoires with fewer than 30,000 or more than 120,000 public chains were excluded, along with roughly five repertoires with anomalous nucleotide sharing. Imported from immuneACCESS, the table was reduced by TCRdb to in-frame sequences with V and J called. These copies leave out some clones; in studies compared against another copy, an unresolved V gene accounts for under half, and the cause of the remainder is not known. Clone size and V and J calls were adopted from that table, with D and trimming inferred from the DNA. The sample table gives approximately 120,000 clones. The ten largest clones take up 1% of the sample.

CDR1 and CDR2 are drawn from the germline V gene: SGHDT, YYEEEE. Trimming leaves V shorter by 5 bases and J shorter by 4 bases, with the junction holding 5 bases beyond the gene matches. From the cysteine up to the phenylalanine, the CDR3 has a length of 13 residues. The kept DNA is CDR3 alone, 39 bases in frame from the first base. In total, more than 500 healthy bone marrow donors made up the cohort. All cohort members were sampled while nominally healthy, although unrecorded immune exposures were likely present. The donor tested CMV seronegative, placing the donor among the approximately 360 seronegative members of the cohort. A peripheral blood sample was provided by each donor, and peripheral blood mononuclear cells were used for TCR beta sequencing. Genomic DNA extraction from the blood cell samples was performed with the Qiagen DNeasy Blood Extraction Kit. To note about this clone: Its antigen is not yet known.

Beyond this particular receptor, the publication reports: A later analysis found that TCR association rates varied across HLA loci, with DRB1 alleles showing the most associated TCRs and HLA-C alleles the fewest. A group of highly shared sequence variants was considered likely to be a technical artifact of the sequencing pipeline. A further reported finding was that TCR beta sequences accurately predicted the HLA-A and HLA-B alleles for most subjects in the first cohort. According to the authors, the approach could potentially be generalized to other disease states and immunological phenotypes. Roughly uniform sequencing depth across donors was assumed in presence/absence analyses, although this assumption may not hold. In a later analysis, HLA-associated TCR beta chains were found to be more clonally expanded and to have lower generation probabilities than equally common non-associated chains. Specific HLA alleles were associated with more than 15,000 TCR beta sequences at a false discovery rate of 0.05 in a later analysis. In a later genetic analysis, a missense DCLRE1C variant was associated with V-gene and J-gene trimming of TCR beta chains, and the association was replicated in an independent cohort. Because counts were too low, fewer than 20 rarely observed V segments, including chromosome 9 orphons, were excluded from the earlier analysis of several hundred of the donors. In the study, 150 to 200 TCR beta chains were listed as associated with cytomegalovirus. Because HLA typing was missing for some donors at each locus, association tests included only the typed subset. In an earlier analysis of 587 of the donors, most TCR beta V segments appeared in productive rearrangements about 87% or about 30% of the time, broadly matching IMGT annotations. Compared with the roughly 720-donor mean, donors in an Asian-associated ancestry cluster had fewer N-insertions in productive TCRs, according to a later genetic analysis. Across donors, most TCR sequences were observed very rarely, whereas some public TCRs were present in many individuals. The classifier was reported to diagnose cytomegalovirus status with high specificity and sensitivity in both the original and validation cohorts. Three of the identified cytomegalovirus-associated TCR beta chains were confirmed in vitro to be specific for cytomegalovirus antigens. The cohort was sequenced for TCR beta chains only, and without alpha or paired-chain data the features that could be detected were limited. Correlated functional status among segregating V segments might reflect linkage disequilibrium, but an unknown experimental factor could not be ruled out. The only immune exposure information available for the cohort was CMV serostatus. A later analysis found that most CMV-associated TCR beta chains appeared HLA-restricted, with HLA associations seemingly driven largely by CMV exposure. Because the 87-base-pair reads could not distinguish some IMGT-functional V segments, including TRBV6-2 and TRBV6-3, those segments were excluded. When HLA alleles, especially DR and DQ, strongly co-occurred, TCR associations were difficult to assign to individual alleles. In a later analysis, several top co-occurrence clusters were reported to appear linked to parvovirus B19, influenza, CMV and Epstein-Barr virus.

The sequence is built from TRBV5-6 and TRBJ1-2, with 7 junctional bases fitting TRBD1. The receptor was derived from a man between 18 and 29 years old in good health and CMV-seronegative. The sequencing input was PBMCs. The CDR3 reads CASRRDRFYGYTF. The DNA sequence reads TGTGCCAGCAGACGGGACAGATTCTATGGCTACACCTTC.